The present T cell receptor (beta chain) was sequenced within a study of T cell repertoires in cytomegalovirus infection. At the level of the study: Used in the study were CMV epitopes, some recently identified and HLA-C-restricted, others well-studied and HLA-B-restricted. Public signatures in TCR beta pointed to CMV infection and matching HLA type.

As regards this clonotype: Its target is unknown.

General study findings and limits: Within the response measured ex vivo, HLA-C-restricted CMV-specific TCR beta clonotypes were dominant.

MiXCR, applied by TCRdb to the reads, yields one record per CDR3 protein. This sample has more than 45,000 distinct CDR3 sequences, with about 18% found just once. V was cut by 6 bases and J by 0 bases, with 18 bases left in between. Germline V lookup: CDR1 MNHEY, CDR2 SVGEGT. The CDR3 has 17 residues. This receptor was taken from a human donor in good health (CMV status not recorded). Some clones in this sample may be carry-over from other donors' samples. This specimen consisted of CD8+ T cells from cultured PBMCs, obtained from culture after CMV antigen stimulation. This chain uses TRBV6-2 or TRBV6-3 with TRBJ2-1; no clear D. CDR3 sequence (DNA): TGTGCCAGCAGCTCCGGGTGGGCGGCCAGCTCCTACAATGAGCAGTTCTTC. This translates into CASSSGWAASSYNEQFF.